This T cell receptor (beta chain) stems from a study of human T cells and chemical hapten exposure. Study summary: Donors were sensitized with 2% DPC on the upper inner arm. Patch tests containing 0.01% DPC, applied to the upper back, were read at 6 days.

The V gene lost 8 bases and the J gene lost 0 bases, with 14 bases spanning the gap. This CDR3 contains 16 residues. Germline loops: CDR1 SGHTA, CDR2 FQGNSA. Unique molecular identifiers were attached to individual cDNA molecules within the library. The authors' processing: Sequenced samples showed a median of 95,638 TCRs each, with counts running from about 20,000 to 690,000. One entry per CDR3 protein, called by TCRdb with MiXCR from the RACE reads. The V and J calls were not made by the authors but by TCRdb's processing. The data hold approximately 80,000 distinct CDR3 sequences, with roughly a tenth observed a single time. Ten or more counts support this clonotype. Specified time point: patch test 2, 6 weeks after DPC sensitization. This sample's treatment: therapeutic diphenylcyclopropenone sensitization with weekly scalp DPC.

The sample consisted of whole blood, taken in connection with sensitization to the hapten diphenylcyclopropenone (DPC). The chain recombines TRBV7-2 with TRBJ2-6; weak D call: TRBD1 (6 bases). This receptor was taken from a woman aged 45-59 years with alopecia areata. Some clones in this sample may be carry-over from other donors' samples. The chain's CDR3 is CASLGTYLSGANVLTF. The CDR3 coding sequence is TGTGCCAGCCTCGGGACATACCTCTCTGGGGCCAACGTCCTGACTTTC.